This TCR beta chain was sequenced in a study of shared clonotypes between healthy human individuals. Findings and caveats of the study: The study sampled only blood, and tissue repertoires likely differ. How much donors shared clonotypes was expected to be affected by sequencing depth. Naive CD4 clonotypes overlapped across a handful of donors at roughly 5%.

In the authors' workflow: Filtering differed because ImmunoSEQ produced junction-only sequences that carried no quality scores. Assay: immunoSEQ multiplex PCR; the TCRdb copy retains only in-frame clones and omits some. V, J and clone size are taken as reported in that table, and D and trimming were inferred from the DNA itself. The profile shows approximately 980,000 clones, over 75% of them singletons. Germline values: CDR1 MNHEY, CDR2 SMNVEV (reference sequence). This CDR3 contains 17 residues. V was clipped by 2 bases and J by 4 bases; unmatched bases: 10. A word on this clone: Its antigen is unknown.

The rearrangement uses TRBV27 and TRBJ2-3; 9 bases line up with TRBD2. Sequencing was done on a sample of memory CD4+ T cells sorted from blood. Subset indicated: CD45RA-negative fraction. This TCR came from a young man in good health. CDR3 sequence (DNA): TGTGCCAGCAGTTTAGCCGCCGGGACTAGCTATCCAGATACGCAGTATTTT. The encoded protein is CASSLAAGTSYPDTQYF.